This TCR beta chain originates from a study of radiation and T cells in renal cell carcinoma. Study-wide results and caveats: Without pretreatment biopsies, baseline tumor clonotype presence was undetermined. From baseline, blood top tumor clonotypes peaked at 2 weeks post-radiation.

As to this clone: Its antigen is not identified.

The protocol was immunoSEQ multiplex PCR, while the TCRdb copy is restricted to in-frame clones and leaves out a portion. The data hold 97,000 or so clones, with more than 65% observed a single time. The CDR3 consists of 20 residues. The J segment lost 3 bases and the V segment lost 0 bases, leaving 15 bases of the junction unmatched. The V gene's germline CDR1 is LGHNA and CDR2 YNFKEQ. Noted time point: blood 4 weeks post-SBRT, at nephrectomy. The sample's treatment: 15 Gy SBRT to primary tumor, nephrectomy 4 weeks later. Clear cell pathology was present in this patient's renal cell carcinoma. This chain links TRBV4-2 with TRBJ1-5, with TRBD1 matching over 9 bases. This material consisted of blood, taken from a patient whose treatment included radiotherapy and nephrectomy. The sequence was obtained from a man between 60 and 75 years old with renal cell carcinoma. CDR3 residues: CASSQEPGQGSWDFNQPQHF. In nucleotides, the CDR3 is TGTGCCAGCAGCCAAGAGCCGGGACAGGGAAGCTGGGACTTCAATCAGCCCCAGCATTTT.